Following are 21 T cell receptor beta chains from one sample sequenced in a study of shared clonotypes between healthy human individuals. Only in-frame clones appear in the TCRdb table, and some are missing; sequencing was by immunoSEQ multiplex PCR. This sample has about 990,000 clones, with around 78% found just once. The sequencing sample was made of memory CD4+ T cells from PBMCs. The subset: CD45RA-negative fraction. The receptors stem from a man in his late teens or twenties in good health. Some clones in this sample may be carry-over from other donors' samples.

The J gene is TRBJ2-7, the V gene TRBV4-1; 9 bases are a match to TRBD2. V lost 5 bases to trimming and J lost 4 bases; unmatched junction nucleotides: 6. Germline assignment: CDR1 MGHRA and CDR2 YSYEKL. The CDR3 extends over 14 amino acids. The CDR3 DNA reads as TGCGCCAGCAGCTCGCAGCGGGGGGAATACGAGCAGTACTTC. Its translation: CASSSQRGEYEQYF.

This clone was detected only once. This rearrangement joins TRBV9 to TRBJ2-5; 11 nucleotides match TRBD2. The germline V gene has CDR1 SGDLS and CDR2 YYNGEE. The CDR3 is 15 amino acids. V was pared by 4 bases and J by 2 bases, with 4 bases of the junction left unmatched. CDR3 sequence: CASSTTSGMQETQYF. The CDR3 coding sequence is TGTGCCAGCAGCACGACTAGCGGGATGCAAGAGACCCAGTACTTC.

This clone was counted many times. The chain recombines TRBV6-6 with TRBJ1-2, with D perhaps matching TRBD1 (5 bases). V shed 6 bases and J shed 8 bases, with 16 bases lying between them. CDR3 length: 13 residues. CDR1 is MNHNY, CDR2 SVGAGI, per germline (reference sequence). The DNA of the CDR3 is TGTGCCAGCAGGCTCCCGGGGACTCGGGGCTACACCTTC. Its translation is CASRLPGTRGYTF.

The J gene is TRBJ2-1, the V gene TRBV28; 10 nucleotides align to TRBD1. Germline assignment: CDR1 MDHEN and CDR2 SYDVKM. V lost 7 bases, J lost 6 bases, and 9 bases stayed unmatched. This CDR3 is 15 amino acids long. The chain's CDR3 is CASTTRDRGGNEQFF. CDR3 bases: TGTGCCAGCACCACCCGGGACAGGGGTGGCAATGAGCAGTTCTTC.

This clone occurred once. The chain joins TRBV28 to TRBJ2-3; a possible D gene is TRBD2 (7 bases). Trimming cost V 7 bases and J 3 bases, with 23 bases left between them. Germline V CDR1 and CDR2: MDHEN, SYDVKM. The CDR3 covers 17 residues. The CDR3 here is CASIPYGGQGRTDTQYF. The DNA of the CDR3 is TGTGCCAGCATCCCTTACGGGGGGCAGGGTAGGACAGATACGCAGTATTTT.

This chain joins TRBV30 and TRBJ2-7; 8 bases align to TRBD1. Germline loops: CDR1 GTSNPN, CDR2 SVGIG (reference sequence). The CDR3 spans 15 residues. Unmatched junction bases numbered 8, after V lost 0 bases and J lost 4 bases. For the CDR3, the DNA is TGTGCCTGGAGTGTACCCGACAGGGGTAGGTACGAGCAGTACTTC. Translated: CAWSVPDRGRYEQYF.

The J gene is TRBJ2-7, the V gene TRBV7-2; TRBD2 aligns across 10 bases. Germline CDR1 is SGHTA and CDR2 is FQGNSA. The CDR3 extends over 16 amino acids. Germline trimming cut 5 bases from V and 5 bases from J; bases unmatched to any gene: 12. The CDR3 protein is CASSPGFSSGGDEQYF. CDR3 nucleotides: TGTGCCAGCAGCCCTGGCTTCTCGAGCGGGGGGGACGAGCAGTACTTC.

V usage is TRBV25-1 and J usage is TRBJ1-2, with 7 positions matching TRBD1. V lost 6 bases, J lost 7 bases, and 11 bases stayed unmatched. CDR1 and CDR2 from the germline V gene are MGHDK and SYGVNS. The CDR3 has 14 amino acids. The CDR3 here is CASSETLTGSGYTF. The CDR3 DNA reads as TGTGCCAGCAGCGAGACACTGACAGGGTCTGGCTACACCTTC.

A note on this clone: A read error may be the cause here, since a much bigger clone is one base away. The sample contains more than one DNA sequence encoding this CDR3. The V call is TRBV28, the J call TRBJ1-2; D is undetermined. Germline V CDR1 and CDR2: MDHEN, SYDVKM. Trimming left V 2 bases short and J 4 bases short, with 5 bases between. The CDR3 totals 12 residues. The CDR3 bases are TGTGCCAGCAGTTTACAGAGCTATGGCTACACCTTC. Its protein is CASSLQSYGYTF.

The chain links TRBV7-9 to TRBJ1-5; 10 bases align to TRBD1. Germline V gives CDR1 SEHNR, CDR2 FQNEAQ (reference sequence). With 1 base clipped from V and 5 bases from J, the junction kept 2 bases outside the gene matches. The CDR3 is 15 amino acids. The CDR3: CASSLGGTGDQPQHF. The CDR3 nucleotides read TGTGCCAGCAGCTTAGGCGGGACAGGGGATCAGCCCCAGCATTTT.

CDR3 sequence: CASSPRLASEQFF. The CDR3 DNA follows: TGTGCCAGCAGTCCACGACTAGCATCTGAGCAGTTCTTC. This chain links TRBV6-1 with TRBJ2-1; TRBD2 matches at 7 bases. This CDR3 comprises 13 residues. From germline, CDR1 is MNHNS and CDR2 SASEGT. V was pared by 5 bases and J by 9 bases, with 7 bases of the junction left unmatched.

This clone has a handful of counts. The V and J genes are TRBV7-6 and TRBJ2-5, with D perhaps being TRBD1 or TRBD2 (6 bases each). The CDR3 spans 15 residues. Trimming removed 4 bases at V and 3 bases at J, with 15 bases between. The V gene's germline CDR1 is SGHVS and CDR2 FNYEAQ. This chain's CDR3 is CASSYGRGLKETQYF. In DNA form, the CDR3 reads TGTGCCAGCAGCTACGGCCGGGGGCTTAAAGAGACCCAGTACTTC.

The chain uses TRBV28 and TRBJ2-1; D call uncertain. Germline CDR1 and CDR2: MDHEN and SYDVKM. The CDR3 runs 15 residues. Trimming removed 5 bases at V and 5 bases at J, with 16 bases between. The CDR3 sequence: CASSIHPLGNNEQFF. CDR3 DNA sequence: TGTGCCAGCAGTATCCACCCCCTAGGCAACAATGAGCAGTTCTTC.

V and J are TRBV7-2 and TRBJ2-3; a possible D gene is TRBD1 (6 bases). With 2 bases removed from V and 2 bases from J, the gap between germline ends came to 14 bases. The CDR3 totals 16 residues. Germline CDR1 and CDR2: SGHTA and FQGNSA. The CDR3 spells CASSLRSDSPTDTQYF. Here the CDR3 DNA reads TGTGCCAGCAGCTTACGGTCGGACAGCCCCACAGATACGCAGTATTTT. Full variable domain (missing parts from reference TRBV7-2 and TRBJ2-3): GAGVSQSPSNKVTEKGKDVELRCDPISGHTALYWYRQSLGQGLEFLIYFQGNSAPDKSGLPSDRFSAERTGGSVSTLTIQRTQQEDSAVYLCASSLRSDSPTDTQYFGPGTRLTVL.

The rearrangement links TRBV6-5 to TRBJ1-1; no clear D. The CDR3 is 13 residues long. CDR1 and CDR2 from the germline V gene are MNHEY and SVGAGI. V lost 0 bases to trimming and J lost 4 bases, with 6 bases between them. CDR3 DNA: TGTGCCAGCAGTTACTCGGCAGGCACTGAAGCTTTCTTT. Its protein is CASSYSAGTEAFF.

The CDR3, as DNA: TGTGCCAGCAGTCTTGCCGGGGACGGAACGGGTGAGCAGTTCTTC. It is translated as CASSLAGDGTGEQFF. The genes are TRBV28 and TRBJ2-1; perhaps D is TRBD1 or TRBD2 (5 bases each). This CDR3 region has 15 residues. V was pared by 5 bases and J by 9 bases, with 20 bases between. Germline V gene data show CDR1 as MDHEN and CDR2 as SYDVKM.

The chain uses TRBV2 and TRBJ2-7; 7 bases agree with TRBD2. With V trimmed by 7 bases and J by 0 bases, 9 bases remained unmatched. The CDR3 totals 15 residues. Germline V gene sequence: CDR1 SNHLY, CDR2 FYNNEI. The CDR3 region is CASTLLASSSYEQYF. The CDR3 DNA is TGTGCCAGCACCCTACTAGCGTCGAGCTCCTACGAGCAGTACTTC.

The V call is TRBV28, the J call TRBJ1-2, with D tentatively TRBD1 (5 bases). The germline V gene encodes CDR1 MDHEN and CDR2 SYDVKM. With 6 bases removed from V and 0 bases from J, the gap between germline ends came to 14 bases. The CDR3 contains 15 residues. The DNA for the CDR3 is TGTGCCAGCAGCGCGTCGGGGGTAGCTAACTATGGCTACACCTTC. Translated: CASSASGVANYGYTF.

This clone occurred once. The CDR3 region is CASSRGLANYEQYF. The CDR3 DNA follows: TGTGCCAGCAGCAGAGGACTAGCGAACTACGAGCAGTACTTC. The V and J genes are TRBV5-8 and TRBJ2-7; 9 positions agree with TRBD2. CDR1 and CDR2 (germline): SGHTS, YDEGEE. Trimming at V came to 4 bases and at J to 3 bases, leaving 5 bases not matched to a gene. CDR3 size: 14 residues.

This clone was picked up a small number of times. The genes are TRBV2 and TRBJ2-5, with 10 bases that match TRBD2. CDR1 and CDR2 from the germline V gene are SNHLY and FYNNEI. The trim removed 4 bases at V and 5 bases at J, leaving 4 bases unmatched. This CDR3 contains 14 residues. The CDR3 DNA reads TGTGCCAGCAGTGTGCCAGCGGGGGGGGAGACCCAGTACTTC. This codes for CASSVPAGGETQYF. Filled out from reference TRBV2 and TRBJ2-5, the complete variable domain reads EPEVTQTPSHQVTQMGQEVILRCVPISNHLYFYWYRQILGQKVEFLVSFYNNEISEKSEIFDDQFSVERPDGSNFTLKIRSTKLEDSAMYFCASSVPAGGETQYFGPGTRLLVL.

V is TRBV18 and J is TRBJ2-7; 9 bases are shared with TRBD1. Germline CDR1 KGHSH, CDR2 LQKENI. J was trimmed by 6 bases and V by 2 bases; bases with no gene match: 8. CDR3 length: 15 residues. This CDR3 is CASSPGRTGVGEQYF. The CDR3 nucleotides read TGTGCCAGCTCACCAGGGAGGACAGGGGTCGGCGAGCAGTACTTC.